This T cell receptor (beta chain) was captured in a study of early T cells in non-severe SARS-CoV-2 infection. Using its own MiXCR run on the 5' RACE reads, TCRdb lists one record per CDR3 protein. The sample holds tens of thousands of distinct CDR3 sequences, 5.5% to 6.5% seen once. This clonotype was observed at least ten times. The V and J ends lost 3 bases and 8 bases respectively, with 18 bases between them. CDR1 is MDHEN and CDR2 is SYDVKM in the germline V gene. This CDR3 is 15 amino acids long. The source was whole blood, collected at baseline. The TCR comes from an adult who was a healthcare worker with PCR-confirmed SARS-CoV-2 infection or an uninfected control (not recorded which). The rearrangement uses TRBV28 and TRBJ2-3, with D possibly being TRBD2 (7 bases). The CDR3 sequence is CASSFVAGAAGTQYF. Written as DNA, the CDR3 is TGTGCCAGCAGTTTCGTTGCGGGGGCCGCAGGTACGCAGTATTTT. Supplemented by reference TRBV28 and TRBJ2-3, the full variable domain reads DVKVTQSSRYLVKRTGEKVFLECVQDMDHENMFWYRQDPGLGLRLIYFSYDVKMKEKGDIPEGYSVSREKKERFSLILESASTNQTSMYLCASSFVAGAAGTQYFGPGTRLTVL.